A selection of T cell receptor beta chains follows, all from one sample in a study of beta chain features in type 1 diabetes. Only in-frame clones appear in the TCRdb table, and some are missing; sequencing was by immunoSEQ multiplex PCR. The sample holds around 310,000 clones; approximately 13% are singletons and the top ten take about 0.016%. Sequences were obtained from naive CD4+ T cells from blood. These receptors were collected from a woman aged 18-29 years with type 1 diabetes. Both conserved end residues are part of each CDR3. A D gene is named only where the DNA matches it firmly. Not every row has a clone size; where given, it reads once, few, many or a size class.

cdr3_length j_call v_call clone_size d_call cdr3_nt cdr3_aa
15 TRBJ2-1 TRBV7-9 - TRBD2 TGTGCCAGCAGCTTCCTAGCGGGTGACTACAATGAGCAGTTCTTC CASSFLAGDYNEQFF
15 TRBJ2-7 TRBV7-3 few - TGTGCCAGCAGCTTAATGCGGGACCCGTTCTACGAGCAGTACTTC CASSLMRDPFYEQYF
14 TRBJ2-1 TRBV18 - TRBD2 TGTGCCAGCTCACCAGGGCTAGCGGCCAATGAGCAGTTCTTC CASSPGLAANEQFF
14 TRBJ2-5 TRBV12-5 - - TGTGCTAGTGCCCACGGGACTGATGAAGAGACCCAGTACTTC CASAHGTDEETQYF
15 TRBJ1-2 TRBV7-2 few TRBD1 TGTGCCAGCAGCAAAGGGGGGCAGGGGGCGCTTGGCTACACCTTC CASSKGGQGALGYTF
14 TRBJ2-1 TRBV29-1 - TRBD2 TGCAGCGTTCCTGGGCTAGCGGGAGGAGACGAGCAGTTCTTC CSVPGLAGGDEQFF
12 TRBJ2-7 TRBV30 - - TGTGCCTGGAGTGGCGGGACCTACGAGCAGTACTTC CAWSGGTYEQYF
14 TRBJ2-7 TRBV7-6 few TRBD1 TGTGCCAGCAGCTTAGAACAGGGGAAGAACGAGCAGTACTTC CASSLEQGKNEQYF
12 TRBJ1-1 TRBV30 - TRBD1 TGTGCCTGGAGTGGGGACAGGACTGAAGCTTTCTTT CAWSGDRTEAFF
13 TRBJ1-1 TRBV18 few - TGTGCCAGCTCACCATCTCAGGACACTGAAGCTTTCTTT CASSPSQDTEAFF
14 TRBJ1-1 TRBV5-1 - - TGCGCCAGCAGCTTGGATCGGGGGGATACTGAAGCTTTCTTT CASSLDRGDTEAFF
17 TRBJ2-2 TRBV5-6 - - TGTGCCAGCAGCTTAGGGGAGGTCCGACTTAACACCGGGGAGCTGTTTTTT CASSLGEVRLNTGELFF
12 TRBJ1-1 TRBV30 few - TGTGCCTTGAACCTAGGGGACACTGAAGCTTTCTTT CALNLGDTEAFF
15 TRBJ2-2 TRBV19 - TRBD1 TGTGCCAGTAGAACCGGGACAGAGAACACCGGGGAGCTGTTTTTT CASRTGTENTGELFF
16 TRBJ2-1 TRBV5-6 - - TGTGCCAGCAGCTTGGAGGCGGTCAGCTCCTACAATGAGCAGTTCTTC CASSLEAVSSYNEQFF
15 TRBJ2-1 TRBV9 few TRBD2 TGTGCCAGCAGCGTAGGACTAGCGGGGAACAATGAGCAGTTCTTC CASSVGLAGNNEQFF
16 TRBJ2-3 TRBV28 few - TGTGCCAGCAGTTTGGGGGCTAGCGGCCCCACAGATACGCAGTATTTT CASSLGASGPTDTQYF
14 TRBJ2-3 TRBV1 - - TGCACCAGCAGCCGAGATCCTAGTTGGGATACGCAGTATTTT CTSSRDPSWDTQYF
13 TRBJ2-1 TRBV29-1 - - TGCAGCGCGAGGGGGACGGCGGACAATGAGCAGTTCTTC CSARGTADNEQFF
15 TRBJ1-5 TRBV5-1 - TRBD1 TGCGCCAGCAGTACCACAGGGGGCGCGGGTCAGCCCCAGCATTTT CASSTTGGAGQPQHF
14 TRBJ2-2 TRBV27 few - TGTGCCAGCAGTGGACAGTCGAACACCGGGGAGCTGTTTTTT CASSGQSNTGELFF
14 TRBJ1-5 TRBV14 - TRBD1 TGTGCCAGCAGCTGGGGGACAGGGAATCAGCCCCAGCATTTT CASSWGTGNQPQHF